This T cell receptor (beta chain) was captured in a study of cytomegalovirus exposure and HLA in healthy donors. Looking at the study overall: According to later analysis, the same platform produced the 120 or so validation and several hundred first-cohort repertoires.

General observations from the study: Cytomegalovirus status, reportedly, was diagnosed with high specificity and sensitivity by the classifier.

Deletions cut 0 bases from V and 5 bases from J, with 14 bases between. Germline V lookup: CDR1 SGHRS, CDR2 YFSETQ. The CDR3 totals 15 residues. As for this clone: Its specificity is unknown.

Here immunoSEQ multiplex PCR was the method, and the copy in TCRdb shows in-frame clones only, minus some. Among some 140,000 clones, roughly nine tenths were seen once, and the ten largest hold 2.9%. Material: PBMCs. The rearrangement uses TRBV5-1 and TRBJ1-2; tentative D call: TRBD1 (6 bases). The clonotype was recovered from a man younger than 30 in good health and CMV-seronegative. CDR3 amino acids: CASSLGPTGIYGYTF. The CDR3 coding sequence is TGCGCCAGCAGCTTGGGACCTACAGGGATTTATGGCTACACCTTC.